A single sample is the source of the 21 T cell receptor beta chains below, sequenced in a study of blood T cells in healthy people across ages. It was with a sample-barcoded 5' primer and a J-beta primer mix that a second PCR of roughly 7 to 11 cycles was run. TCRdb re-called the 5' RACE reads through MiXCR, storing one row per CDR3 protein. The sample yields hundreds of thousands of distinct CDR3 sequences, 46% seen once. Sequenced material: blood. The source of these receptors is a man at least 80 years old in good health.

The rearrangement joins TRBV6-5 to TRBJ2-1; 10 bases are a match to TRBD2. The J segment lost 9 bases and the V segment lost 4 bases, leaving 6 bases of the junction unmatched. The germline CDR1 and CDR2 sequences are MNHEY and SVGAGI. This CDR3 comprises 14 residues. The CDR3 spells CASSLAGGQSEQFF. Here the CDR3 DNA reads TGTGCCAGCAGTTTAGCGGGAGGACAGAGTGAGCAGTTCTTC.

This clonotype was observed many times. This chain uses TRBV27 with TRBJ1-6; D gene ambiguous. V was pared by 5 bases and J by 0 bases, with 11 bases between. The CDR3 runs to 16 residues. The germline V gene has CDR1 MNHEY and CDR2 SMNVEV (reference sequence). The CDR3 DNA reads TGTGCCAGCAGTATAGATCTAAGCTCCTATAATTCACCCCTCCACTTT. Amino acid sequence: CASSIDLSSYNSPLHF.

This clonotype was observed a few times. The J gene is TRBJ2-7, the V gene TRBV28; 7 positions agree with TRBD2. The J call may not be correct, given that the DNA end is closer to TRBJ2-5. The CDR3 contains 15 residues. Germline V gene lookup returns CDR1 MDHEN and CDR2 SYDVKM. The chain's CDR3 is CASSLGGNGGRTQYF. In nucleotides, the CDR3 is TGTGCCAGCAGTTTGGGGGGGAATGGGGGTCGGACCCAGTACTTC.

V and J are TRBV20-1 and TRBJ2-3, with a tentative D call TRBD2 (5 bases). The CDR3 spans 11 residues. Between the trimmed V and J ends, which lost 6 bases and 9 bases, there was a span of 13 bases. CDR1 and CDR2 (germline): DFQATT, SNEGSKA (reference sequence). CDR3 sequence reads: CSALGGGTQYF. The DNA for the CDR3 is TGCAGTGCCCTGGGTGGCGGGACGCAGTATTTT.

In regard to this clonotype: A much larger clone sits a single nucleotide away, making a read error possible. As the CDR3 is not closed by the conserved phenylalanine or tryptophan, this likely results from a read error. This chain links TRBV29-1 with TRBJ2-7, with TRBD1 as a possible D gene (6 bases). This CDR3 contains 12 residues. Germline-derived CDR1 and CDR2 are SQVTM and ANQGSEA. Trimming pared 3 bases from V and 4 bases from J, leaving 10 bases between. Here the CDR3 reads CSVEIGQYEQYS. As DNA, the CDR3 is TGCAGCGTTGAGATCGGACAGTACGAGCAGTACTCC.

The gene calls are TRBV7-3 and TRBJ1-1; unclear D gene. V was trimmed by 2 bases and J by 6 bases, leaving 10 bases between them. CDR1 is SGHTA and CDR2 is FQGTGA in the germline V gene. The CDR3 extends over 13 amino acids. The CDR3 sequence is CASSLEFGSEAFF. The CDR3 DNA reads TGTGCCAGCAGCTTAGAATTCGGGTCTGAAGCTTTCTTT. The full variable domain, in which reference TRBV7-3 and TRBJ1-1 provide the parts outside the CDR3, is GAGVSQTPSNKVTEKGKYVELRCDPISGHTALYWYRQSLGQGPEFLIYFQGTGAADDSGLPNDRFFAVRPEGSVSTLKIQRTERGDSAVYLCASSLEFGSEAFFGQGTRLTVV.

The chain has TRBV29-1 and TRBJ2-1; D remains ambiguous. Germline V gene sequence: CDR1 SQVTM, CDR2 ANQGSEA. This CDR3 has 11 residues. The germline V and J ends were trimmed by 2 bases and 10 bases, with 9 bases remaining between them. The CDR3 DNA follows: TGCAGCGTTGAAAGTCCGCGGGAGCAGTTCTTC. It yields the protein CSVESPREQFF.

This clonotype turned up a few times. This chain links TRBV7-9 with TRBJ2-1; 7 positions agree with TRBD2. Trimming cost V 5 bases and J 2 bases; bases outside gene matches: 9. The germline V gene has CDR1 SEHNR and CDR2 FQNEAQ (reference sequence). CDR3 length equals 16 residues. The CDR3 protein is CASSTGGGSPYNEQFF. CDR3 nucleotides: TGTGCCAGCAGCACTGGTGGCGGGAGCCCCTACAATGAGCAGTTCTTC.

This clonotype was seen a handful of times. The rearrangement links TRBV7-2 to TRBJ2-5; TRBD2 agrees at 10 bases. CDR1 and CDR2 from the germline V gene are SGHTA and FQGNSA. J gave up 4 bases and V 1 base, and 6 bases lay outside the gene matches. The CDR3 is made up of 16 amino acids. CDR3 loop: CASSLVLAGVGETQYF. DNA of the CDR3: TGTGCCAGCAGCTTAGTCCTAGCGGGAGTAGGAGAGACCCAGTACTTC.

The J gene is TRBJ2-7, the V gene TRBV7-3; perhaps TRBD1 as D (6 bases). The germline CDR1 and CDR2 sequences are SGHTA and FQGTGA. The CDR3 runs to 15 residues. V lost 5 bases and J lost 2, with 16 bases in between. As DNA, the CDR3 is TGTGCCAGCAGCGTCGATGGGGGCGCACCCTACGAGCAGTACTTC. Translating it yields CASSVDGGAPYEQYF.

The chain employs TRBV7-2 and TRBJ2-7; 8 nucleotides agree with TRBD2. The CDR3 totals 15 residues. Germline V gene lookup returns CDR1 SGHTA and CDR2 FQGNSA. V gave up 2 bases and J gave up 1 base; unmatched junction bases: 4. The chain's CDR3 is CASSLNPGGSYEQYF. The DNA of the CDR3 is TGTGCCAGCAGCTTAAATCCGGGAGGGTCCTACGAGCAGTACTTC.

This clonotype has only a few counts. This chain connects TRBV28 to TRBJ2-2; 9 bases agree with TRBD1. Germline V gene data show CDR1 as MDHEN and CDR2 as SYDVKM. This CDR3 contains 16 residues. Germline trimming cut 3 bases from V and 6 bases from J; bases unmatched to any gene: 8. CDR3 residues: CASSFSGQGFAGELFF. The CDR3 DNA follows: TGTGCCAGCAGTTTCTCAGGACAGGGGTTCGCCGGGGAGCTGTTTTTT.

Comments on this clonotype: This may arise from a read error, as a much more abundant clone is one base away. The J gene is TRBJ1-2, the V gene TRBV6-5; a weak D match, TRBD1 (5 bases). Trimming took off 7 bases at V and 12 bases at J, with 21 bases between the two ends. Germline V gene data show CDR1 as MNHEY and CDR2 as SVGAGI. The length of the CDR3 is 13 residues. CDR3 nucleotides: TGTGCCAGCACCCAAGGGCAGGGAGGAGGCCACACCTTC. The encoded protein is CASTQGQGGGHTF.

V and J are TRBV10-3 and TRBJ2-3, with 10 nucleotides matching TRBD2. This CDR3 is built from 16 residues. CDR1 and CDR2 from the germline V gene are ENHRY and SYGVKD. V lost 6 bases and J lost 8; bases outside the gene matches: 14. CDR3 coding DNA: TGTGCCATCAGCCTGACTAGCGGGTATACGGATTCTACGCAGTATTTT. Its protein product is CAISLTSGYTDSTQYF.

The chain is built from TRBV28 and TRBJ2-6; D is perhaps TRBD1 (5 bases). V shed 5 bases and J shed 0 bases, with 11 bases lying between them. Germline CDR1 is MDHEN and CDR2 is SYDVKM. This CDR3 comprises 16 residues. The CDR3 here is CASSPTGISGANVLTF. The CDR3 DNA follows: TGTGCCAGCAGTCCCACAGGTATCTCTGGGGCCAACGTCCTGACTTTC.

The CDR3 loop is CSVELSQETQFF. The CDR3 DNA follows: TGCAGCGTTGAACTTAGCCAAGAGACCCAGTTCTTC. The V gene is TRBV29-1, the J gene TRBJ2-5, with no clear D. The J call may be wrong; the DNA end is better matched by TRBJ2-1. The CDR3 totals 12 residues. Germline CDR1 and CDR2: SQVTM and ANQGSEA.

This clonotype has more than one count but fewer than ten. This chain connects TRBV15 to TRBJ2-1, with no clear D. The CDR3 totals 14 residues. V lost 9 bases and J 8 bases, leaving 20 bases between the germline ends. Germline values: CDR1 LNHNV, CDR2 YYDKDF (reference sequence). DNA for the CDR3: TGTGCCACGTGCTATCGCCCTGGAGCGTATGAGCAGTTCTTC. As protein: CATCYRPGAYEQFF.

The chain recombines TRBV5-1 with TRBJ2-1; D is undetermined. The CDR3 contains 16 residues. Germline lookup yields CDR1 SGHRS and CDR2 YFSETQ. V gave up 4 bases and J gave up 5 bases, with 19 bases separating them. This CDR3 reads CASSAGSPRINNEQFF. In DNA form, the CDR3 reads TGCGCCAGCAGCGCTGGGTCGCCACGAATAAACAATGAGCAGTTCTTC.

Concerning this clonotype: With a much larger clone just one base away, this may be a read error. The chain carries TRBV7-9 and TRBJ2-5; 7 bases are a match to TRBD2. V trimming: 3 bases; J trimming: 11 bases; junction bases outside the gene matches: 15. This CDR3 is 15 amino acids long. Germline loops: CDR1 SEHNR, CDR2 FQNEAQ (reference sequence). The CDR3 nucleotides are TGTGCCAGCAGCTTTATAGCCGGGACTAAGAATGAGCAGTACTTC. The encoded protein is CASSFIAGTKNEQYF.

Ten or more counts support this clonotype. The chain recombines TRBV20-1 with TRBJ1-2; 7 bases fit TRBD1. The germline CDR1 and CDR2 sequences are DFQATT and SNEGSKA (reference sequence). The CDR3 is 13 amino acids. V was clipped by 5 bases and J by 3 bases; unmatched bases: 6. This CDR3 is CSAYNRGDYGYTF. The CDR3 nucleotides read TGCAGTGCTTATAACAGGGGTGACTATGGCTACACCTTC.

This clonotype has more than one count but fewer than ten. The chain couples TRBV20-1 to TRBJ1-5, with TRBD1 identical over 8 bases. V lost 6 bases and J lost 1; bases outside the gene matches: 8. This CDR3 contains 15 residues. CDR1 is DFQATT, CDR2 SNEGSKA, per germline (reference sequence). CDR3 region: CSASRTGNSNQPQHF. In DNA form, the CDR3 reads TGCAGTGCATCTCGGACAGGGAACAGCAATCAGCCCCAGCATTTT.